In its sample, the clone carrying this TCR beta chain was seen a few times. Germline V gene sequence: CDR1 LNHNV, CDR2 YYDKDF (reference sequence). V lost 4 bases to trimming and J lost 4 bases, with 13 bases between them. The CDR3 runs to 14 residues. After template switching added a universal primer site, the resulting cDNA carried unique molecular identifiers. TCRdb reanalysed the 5' RACE reads using MiXCR and keeps one entry per CDR3 protein. The table has 270,000 or so distinct CDR3 sequences, roughly 8.7% seen once; the top ten hold less than 4%. The sample is drawn from a study of identical twins. The data were also submitted as part of a second study, on yellow fever vaccine responses in identical twins.

The V and J genes are TRBV15 and TRBJ2-5, with a possible D match to TRBD1 (5 bases). The sequence derives from a woman between 18 and 30 years old in good health. The sequenced sample was CD8+ T cells sorted from blood. DNA of the CDR3: TGTGCCACCAGCATAAACGCTAGGGGAGAGACCCAGTACTTC. This sequence encodes CATSINARGETQYF.